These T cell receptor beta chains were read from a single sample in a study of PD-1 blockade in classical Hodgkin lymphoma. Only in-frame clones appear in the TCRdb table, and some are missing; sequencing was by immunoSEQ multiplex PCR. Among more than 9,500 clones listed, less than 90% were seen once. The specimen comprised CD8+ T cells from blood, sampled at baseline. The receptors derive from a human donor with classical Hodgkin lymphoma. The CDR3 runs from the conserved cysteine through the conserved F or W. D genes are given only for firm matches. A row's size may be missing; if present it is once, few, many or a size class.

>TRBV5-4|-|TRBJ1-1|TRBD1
TGTGCCAGCAGCTACCGACAGGGGGCTTACACTGAAGCTTTCTTT
CASSYRQGAYTEAFF
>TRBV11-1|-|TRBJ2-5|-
TGTGCCAGCAGCTCGGAGGGGGAGACCCAGTACTTC
CASSSEGETQYF
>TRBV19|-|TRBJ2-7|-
TGTGCCAGTAGTATAGGCCCCACCGCCCACGAGCAGTACTTC
CASSIGPTAHEQYF
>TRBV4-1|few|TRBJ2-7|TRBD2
TGCGCCAGCAGCCAAGAAGGAGCGGGAGCGGTCTACGAGCAGTACTTC
CASSQEGAGAVYEQYF
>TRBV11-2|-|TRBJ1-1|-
TGTGCCAGCAGCTGGATCAGGGGTGGTAACACTGAAGCTTTCTTT
CASSWIRGGNTEAFF
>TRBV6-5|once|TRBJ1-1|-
TGTGCCAGCAGTTACACCGTTTGGACAGATGAAGCTTTCTTT
CASSYTVWTDEAFF
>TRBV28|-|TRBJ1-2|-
TGTGCCAGCAGCCCGCTGGGGGAAGGGTATGGCTACACCTTC
CASSPLGEGYGYTF
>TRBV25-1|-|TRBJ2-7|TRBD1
TGTGCCAGCAGTGACGGGGACAGGGGCTACGAGCAGTACTTC
CASSDGDRGYEQYF
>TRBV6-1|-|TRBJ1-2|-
TGTGCCAGCAGTGAACTGACAGGTAGCTATGGCTACACCTTC
CASSELTGSYGYTF
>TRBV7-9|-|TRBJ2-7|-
TGTGCCAGCAGCTTAGATCCTAGCACTACCTACGAGCAGTACTTC
CASSLDPSTTYEQYF
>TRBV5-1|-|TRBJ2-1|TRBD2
TGCGCCAGCAGCTTGGATGGCTTACCGGGAGGGGGGAATGAGCAGTTCTTC
CASSLDGLPGGGNEQFF
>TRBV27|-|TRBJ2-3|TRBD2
TGTGCCAGCAGTGACCTACTAGCGGGAATAGGAGATACGCAGTATTTT
CASSDLLAGIGDTQYF
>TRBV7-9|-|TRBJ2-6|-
TGTGCCAGCAGCCCGGCAGGGGCTGGGGCCAACGTCCTGACTTTC
CASSPAGAGANVLTF
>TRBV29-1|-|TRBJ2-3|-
TGCAGCGTTGTAGTTCGGCAGCAGGCAGATACGCAGTATTTT
CSVVVRQQADTQYF
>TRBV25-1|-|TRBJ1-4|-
TGTGCCAGCAGTAGTCAGAACACTAATGAAAAACTGTTTTTT
CASSSQNTNEKLFF
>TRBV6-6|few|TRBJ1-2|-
TGTGCCAGCAGTTGGGGGGGGGATGGCTACACCTTC
CASSWGGDGYTF
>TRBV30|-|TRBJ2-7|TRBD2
TGTGCCTGGAGTGTCGGGGGGGCTGGTTACGAGCAGTACTTC
CAWSVGGAGYEQYF
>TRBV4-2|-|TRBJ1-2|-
TGTGCCAGCAGCCAAGAGGGTTCTAACTATGGCTACACCTTC
CASSQEGSNYGYTF
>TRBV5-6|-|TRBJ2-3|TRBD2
TGTGCCAGCAGCTTAGGAATTAGCGGGAGTAGGGCAGATACGCAGTATTTT
CASSLGISGSRADTQYF
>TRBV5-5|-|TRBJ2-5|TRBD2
TGTGCCAGCAGCCCGGCTGGATGGGAGGGGCAAGAGACCCAGTACTTC
CASSPAGWEGQETQYF
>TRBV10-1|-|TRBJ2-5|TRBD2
TGCGCCAGCAGTGGGGAGACTAGCGGGAGCGATGAGACCCAGTACTTC
CASSGETSGSDETQYF
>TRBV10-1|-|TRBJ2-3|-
TGCGCCAGCAGTGAGTCGGAGGGAACGCAGTATTTT
CASSESEGTQYF
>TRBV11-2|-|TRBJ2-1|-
TGTGCCAGCACCATTTTTGGGAATGAGCAGTTCTTC
CASTIFGNEQFF
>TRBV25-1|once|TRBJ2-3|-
TGTGCCAGCGGGGACACCTTTAGCACAGATACGCAGTATTTT
CASGDTFSTDTQYF
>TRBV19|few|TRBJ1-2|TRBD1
TGTGCCAGTAGCGGACAGGGAGATGGCTACACCTTC
CASSGQGDGYTF
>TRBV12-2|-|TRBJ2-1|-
TGTGCAAGTCGCTTAGGGATAGGTCTCTACCCAATAAAGGGTAACAATGAGCAGTTCTTC
CASRLGIGLYPIKGNNEQFF
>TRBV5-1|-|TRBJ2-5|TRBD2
TGCGCCAGCAGCCCGGGCGGTTGGGTGACTAGAGCGGGAGAGAAGACCCAGTACTTC
CASSPGGWVTRAGEKTQYF
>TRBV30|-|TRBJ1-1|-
TGTGCCTGGAGCGTCGGACAGACCATGAACACTGAAGCTTTCTTT
CAWSVGQTMNTEAFF
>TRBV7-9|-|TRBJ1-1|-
TGTGCCAGCAGCGAATTGGACGGAGCCAACACTGAAGCTTTCTTT
CASSELDGANTEAFF
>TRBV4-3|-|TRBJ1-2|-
TGCGCCAGCAGCCAAGATTGGGTATTAGATGGCTACACCTTC
CASSQDWVLDGYTF
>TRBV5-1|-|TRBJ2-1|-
TGCGCCAGCAGCTTGATGTCAGAGTACAATGAGCAGTTCTTC
CASSLMSEYNEQFF
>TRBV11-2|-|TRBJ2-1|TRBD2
TGTGCCAGCAGCCAACTAGCGGGAGCGTTTTACAATGAGCAGTTCTTC
CASSQLAGAFYNEQFF
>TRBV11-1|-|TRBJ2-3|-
TGTGCCAGCAGCTCAGACAAGACAGACACAGATACGCAGTATTTT
CASSSDKTDTDTQYF
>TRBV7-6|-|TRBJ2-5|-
TGTGCCAGCAGCCAATCCCGGAGGGTCGAGGAGACCCAGTACTTC
CASSQSRRVEETQYF
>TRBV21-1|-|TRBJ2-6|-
TGTGCCAGCAGCAAAGATTCGGCCCCCGGGAAGTCTGGGGCCAACGTCCTGACTTTC
CASSKDSAPGKSGANVLTF
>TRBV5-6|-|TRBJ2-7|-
TGTGCCAGCAGCTTGAGCCGCCACGAGCAGTACTTC
CASSLSRHEQYF
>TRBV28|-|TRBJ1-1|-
TGTGCCAGCACCTTCGGAGGGGTAACTGAAGCTTTCTTT
CASTFGGVTEAFF
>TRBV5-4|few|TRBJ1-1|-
TGTGCCAGCAGCTTGGGGGCAGGGCTGGATGAAGCTTTCTTT
CASSLGAGLDEAFF
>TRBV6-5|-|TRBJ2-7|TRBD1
TGTGCCAGCAGTTACTCGGGACAGGGAGGCGAGCAGTACTTC
CASSYSGQGGEQYF
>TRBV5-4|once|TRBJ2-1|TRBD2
TGTGCCAGCAGCTTGACTAGCGGGGCCTACAATGAGCAGTTCTTC
CASSLTSGAYNEQFF
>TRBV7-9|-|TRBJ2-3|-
TGTGCCAGCAGCTTAATTTCACGGGGATCCACAGATACGCAGTATTTT
CASSLISRGSTDTQYF
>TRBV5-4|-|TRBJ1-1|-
TGTGCCAGCAGTTTCGGCGGCAGGGCTAACACTGAAGCTTTCTTT
CASSFGGRANTEAFF
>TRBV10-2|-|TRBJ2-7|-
TGCGCCAGCAGTGTAACAATGCCGATGCAGTACTTC
CASSVTMPMQYF
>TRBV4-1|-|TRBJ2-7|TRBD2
TGCGCCAGCAGCCACCTAGCGGGAGGCTCCTACGAGCAGTACTTC
CASSHLAGGSYEQYF
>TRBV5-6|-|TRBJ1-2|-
TGTGCCAGCAGCTTGGGGGACTATGGCTACACCTTC
CASSLGDYGYTF
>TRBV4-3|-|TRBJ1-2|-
TGCGCCAGCAGCCAAGAGTCCAGGGTCAAGTATGGCTACACCTTC
CASSQESRVKYGYTF
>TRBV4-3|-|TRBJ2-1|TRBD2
TGCGCCAGCAGCCAAGACCGACTAGCGGGAGGGAATGAGCAGTTCTTC
CASSQDRLAGGNEQFF
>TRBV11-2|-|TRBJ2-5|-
TGTGCCAGCAGCTTTCTTAGCGGCCAAGAGACCCAGTACTTC
CASSFLSGQETQYF
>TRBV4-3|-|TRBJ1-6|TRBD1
TGCGCCAGCAGCCAAGCCTCGGGACAGGGATATTCACCCCTCCACTTT
CASSQASGQGYSPLHF
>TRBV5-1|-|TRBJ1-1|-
TGCGCCAGCAGCTTTACAGTCCAAGGTGAAGCTTTCTTT
CASSFTVQGEAFF
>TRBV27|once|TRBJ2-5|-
TGTGCCAGCAGTGAAATAGGAGAGACCCAGTACTTC
CASSEIGETQYF
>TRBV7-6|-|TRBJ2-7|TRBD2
TGTGCCAGCAGCTCGGAGACCGGGACTAGCGTGCTATCAGTGCAGTACTTC
CASSSETGTSVLSVQYF
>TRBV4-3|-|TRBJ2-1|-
TGCGCCAGCAGCCAGACTCTGGAGGGCCAAAATGAGCAGTTCTTC
CASSQTLEGQNEQFF
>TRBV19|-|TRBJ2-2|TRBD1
TGTGCCAGTATTACCGGGACAGAGGCGACCGGGGAGCTGTTTTTT
CASITGTEATGELFF
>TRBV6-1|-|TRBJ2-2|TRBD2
TGTGCCAGCAGTCTAGCGGGAGAACACGGGGAGCTGTTTTTT
CASSLAGEHGELFF
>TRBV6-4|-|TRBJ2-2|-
TGTGCCAGCAGTGACTCAGGAGAAGGAACCGGGGAGCTGTTTTTT
CASSDSGEGTGELFF